The 8 T cell receptor beta chains listed next were all sequenced from one sample in a study of T cell changes during pregnancy in multiple sclerosis. Sequencing used immunoSEQ multiplex PCR; TCRdb keeps in-frame clones, though not all of them. The sample has tens of thousands of clones, roughly nine tenths seen once. The material was CD8+ T cells from peripheral blood mononuclear cells, obtained in the first trimester of pregnancy. These receptors all stem from a female donor with multiple sclerosis, enrolled in a pregnancy study.

This sequence joins TRBV4-1 and TRBJ2-1, with 7 bases identical to TRBD2. The V gene end was trimmed by 2 bases and the J gene end by 5 bases; junction bases not matched to a gene: 6. The CDR3 is 15 amino acids. The germline V gene encodes CDR1 MGHRA and CDR2 YSYEKL. CDR3 residues: CASSQFAGVHNEQFF. CDR3 bases: TGCGCCAGCAGCCAATTTGCGGGAGTCCACAATGAGCAGTTCTTC.

The chain uses TRBV18 and TRBJ2-1; 9 bases are shared with TRBD2. The CDR3 runs 18 residues. CDR1 KGHSH and CDR2 LQKENI come from the germline V gene. V was clipped by 3 bases and J by 3 bases; unmatched bases: 12. CDR3 DNA: TGTGCCAGCTCACCTCTCAATGGAGGGACTAGCTACTACAATGAGCAGTTCTTC. Translating it yields CASSPLNGGTSYYNEQFF.

The chain recombines TRBV6-4 with TRBJ2-3; D call uncertain. V was trimmed by 2 bases and J by 2 bases, leaving 8 bases between them. Germline loops: CDR1 MRHNA, CDR2 SNTAGT. This CDR3 spans 14 amino acids. CDR3 residues: CASSDRSPTDTQYF. The DNA of the CDR3 is TGTGCCAGCAGTGACAGGAGCCCCACAGATACGCAGTATTTT.

V and J are TRBV27 and TRBJ2-1; the match to TRBD2 covers 7 bases. The CDR3 totals 14 residues. CDR1 is MNHEY, CDR2 SMNVEV, per germline (reference sequence). The V segment lost 6 bases and the J segment 8 bases; nucleotides outside the gene matches: 10. CDR3: CASRLLGAGDEQFF. In nucleotides, the CDR3 is TGTGCCAGCAGACTTCTTGGGGCGGGGGATGAGCAGTTCTTC.

The rearrangement links TRBV7-9 to TRBJ1-1; no clear D gene. The ends were cut back, 1 base at V and 8 bases at J, with 8 bases in the middle. CDR1 is SEHNR and CDR2 is FQNEAQ in the germline V gene (reference sequence). The CDR3 covers 12 residues. The chain's CDR3 is CASSLGAKEAFF. CDR3 nucleotide sequence: TGTGCCAGCAGCTTAGGGGCAAAAGAAGCTTTCTTT.

The rearrangement joins TRBV30 to TRBJ2-3; D possibly corresponds to TRBD2 (6 bases). Trimming left V 3 bases short and J 0 bases short, with 10 bases between. This CDR3 comprises 14 residues. Germline V gene sequence: CDR1 GTSNPN, CDR2 SVGIG (reference sequence). CDR3 sequence (DNA): TGTGCCTGGAGCCGGGACTCCAGCACAGATACGCAGTATTTT. It translates to CAWSRDSSTDTQYF.

Ten or more counts support this clone. The V call is TRBV13, the J call TRBJ2-1; TRBD2 agrees at 7 bases. The germline V gene has CDR1 PRHDT and CDR2 FYEKMQ (reference sequence). The CDR3 covers 15 residues. After removal of 4 bases from V and 4 bases from J, the junction contained 7 bases not matched to a gene. The CDR3 DNA reads TGTGCCAGCAGCTCAGGGAGGGCGGATTACAATGAGCAGTTCTTC. It encodes CASSSGRADYNEQFF.

This clone was seen once. The J gene is TRBJ1-1, the V gene TRBV27; TRBD1 is a possible D gene (5 bases). This CDR3 is built from 16 residues. Germline V gene data show CDR1 as MNHEY and CDR2 as SMNVEV (reference sequence). V was clipped by 2 bases and J by 1 base, with 14 bases between them. The CDR3 reads CASSLHVEGQNTEAFF. DNA of the CDR3: TGTGCCAGCAGTTTACACGTGGAGGGGCAGAACACTGAAGCTTTCTTT.